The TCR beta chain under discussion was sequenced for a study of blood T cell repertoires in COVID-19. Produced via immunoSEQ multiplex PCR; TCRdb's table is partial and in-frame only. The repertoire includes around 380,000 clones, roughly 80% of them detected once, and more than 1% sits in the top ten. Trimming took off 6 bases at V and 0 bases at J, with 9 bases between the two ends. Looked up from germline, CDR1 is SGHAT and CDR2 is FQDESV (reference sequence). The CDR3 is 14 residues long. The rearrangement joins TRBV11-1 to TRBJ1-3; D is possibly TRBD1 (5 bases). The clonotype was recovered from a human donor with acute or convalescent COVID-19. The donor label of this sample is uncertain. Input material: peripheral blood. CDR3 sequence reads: CASRRQSSGNTIYF. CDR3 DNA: TGTGCCAGCAGAAGACAGAGCTCTGGAAACACCATATATTTT. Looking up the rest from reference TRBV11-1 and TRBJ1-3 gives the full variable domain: EAEVAQSPRYKITEKSQAVAFWCDPISGHATLYWYRQILGQGPELLVQFQDESVVDDSQLPKDRFSAERLKGVDSTLKIQPAELGDSAMYLCASRRQSSGNTIYFGEGSWLTVV.